Sequencing of this T cell receptor (beta chain) was carried out in a study of CD8+ T cells in alopecia areata. Note on this clone: The genes and germline here are from mouse. The sequenced fragment ends 4 residues before the CDR3 boundary, so the rest is inferred from the germline J gene.

Sorting of pooled cutaneous lymph node cells was based on CD4, CD8alpha, NKG2D, NKG2ACE and other markers. V dropped 2 bases and J dropped 3 bases, with 9 bases sitting between them. The CDR3 spans 13 residues. CDR1 FNHDT and CDR2 SITEND come from the germline V gene (reference sequence). Reverse transcribed after extraction, RNA yielded cDNA as the sequencing template. Libraries were prepared by immunoSEQ multiplex PCR; TCRdb keeps only in-frame clonotypes and omits some of them. The sample gives about 300,000 clones, none seen only once, and the top ten clones hold roughly 1.2%. The sample consisted of CD4+ T cells sorted from a lymph node. This sequence was found in a C3H/HeJ mouse with alopecia areata. For this strain, the MHC haplotype corresponds to H2-k. The chain combines TRBV19 with TRBJ2-7; D may be TRBD1 (6 bases). Partial CDR3 DNA: TGTGCCAGCAGTATGGGCAGGGGCTAT. Protein: CASSMGRGY. The CDR3 in its entirety is CASSMGRGYEQYF.